What follows are 26 T cell receptor beta chains derived from one specimen sequenced in a study of T cells after yellow fever vaccination. TCRdb independently ran MiXCR on the 5' RACE reads; one entry per CDR3 protein. The sample includes roughly 120,000 distinct CDR3 sequences, around 6.7% of them seen just once. The material was CD4+ T cells sorted from PBMCs, obtained about 41 days after the first yellow fever vaccination. Receptors were obtained from a young man who received the YFV17D yellow fever vaccine.

Ten or more counts support this clonotype. V usage is TRBV10-3 and J usage is TRBJ1-4, with D unresolved. Germline lookup yields CDR1 ENHRY and CDR2 SYGVKD. The CDR3 consists of 13 residues. V was pared by 2 bases and J by 7 bases, with 8 bases between. CDR3 sequence (DNA): TGTGCCATCAGTGAGGGACTTACTGAAAAACTGTTTTTT. It encodes CAISEGLTEKLFF.

This clonotype came up many times. The CDR3 DNA sequence: TGCAGTGCTAGAGTTGACGCATATACGCAGTATTTT. Translating gives CSARVDAYTQYF. The chain uses TRBV20-1 and TRBJ2-3; D uncertain. This CDR3 spans 12 amino acids. Germline values: CDR1 DFQATT, CDR2 SNEGSKA (reference sequence). The V gene lost 1 base and the J gene lost 7 bases, with 9 bases spanning the gap.

This clonotype appeared many times. The V call is TRBV6-6, the J call TRBJ1-2; no clear D. This CDR3 is 13 amino acids long. Germline CDR1 MNHNY, CDR2 SVGAGI (reference sequence). The V end lost 4 bases, the J end lost 1 base, and 7 bases lay between the germline ends. CDR3 nucleotide sequence: TGTGCCAGCAGTTCGGCGGTTAACTATGGCTACACCTTC. It yields the protein CASSSAVNYGYTF.

Ten or more counts support this clonotype. The chain links TRBV5-4 to TRBJ2-5, with D possibly matching TRBD1 (6 bases). CDR1 and CDR2 from the germline V gene are SGHNT and YYREEE (reference sequence). Trimming left V 4 bases short and J 1 base short, with 11 bases between. The CDR3 loop spans 14 amino acids. Written as DNA, the CDR3 is TGTGCCAGCAGCGGCCGGGACATCCAAGAGACCCAGTACTTC. This sequence encodes CASSGRDIQETQYF. Together with reference TRBV5-4 and TRBJ2-5, the CDR3 gives the full variable domain: ETGVTQSPTHLIKTRGQQVTLRCSSQSGHNTVSWYQQALGQGPQFIFQYYREEENGRGNFPPRFSGLQFPNYSSELNVNALELDDSALYLCASSGRDIQETQYFGPGTRLLVL.

This clonotype was seen many times. The genes are TRBV5-4 and TRBJ2-3; maybe TRBD1 (5 bases). The germline gives CDR1 SGHNT, CDR2 YYREEE (reference sequence). The CDR3 contains 17 residues. With 4 bases removed from V and 0 bases from J, the gap between germline ends came to 18 bases. In nucleotides, the CDR3 is TGTGCCAGCAGCCCCCCCGACAGCCCCCCTAGCACAGATACGCAGTATTTT. Translation gives CASSPPDSPPSTDTQYF.

This clonotype was recorded many times. This chain links TRBV20-1 with TRBJ2-1; 8 bases line up with TRBD1. The trim removed 0 bases at V and 7 bases at J, leaving 8 bases unmatched. CDR1 and CDR2 from the germline V gene are DFQATT and SNEGSKA (reference sequence). The CDR3 runs 15 residues. The CDR3 loop reads CSARDKTGAGNEQFF. The CDR3 DNA reads TGCAGTGCTAGAGACAAGACAGGGGCCGGGAATGAGCAGTTCTTC.

There are many counts of this clonotype. The V call is TRBV12-3 or TRBV12-4, the J call TRBJ2-2; D is perhaps TRBD1 or TRBD2 (5 bases each). Trimming shortened V by 7 bases and J by 4 bases, and 16 bases separated the two germline ends. The length of the CDR3 is 15 residues. The CDR3 nucleotides read TGTGCCAGCATATCCGGGACGGAGGCCACCGGGGAGCTGTTTTTT. Translated, it gives CASISGTEATGELFF.

By its share, this clonotype is medium-sized (0.01 to 0.1%). The chain links TRBV3-1 to TRBJ2-7, with D uncertain. This CDR3 has 16 amino acids. V was shortened by 0 bases and J by 2 bases, with 14 bases between the two germline ends. Germline V lookup: CDR1 LGHDT, CDR2 YNNKEL (reference sequence). The CDR3 loop is CASSQDLPPATYEQYV. CDR3 nucleotide sequence: TGTGCCAGCAGCCAAGATTTACCGCCTGCTACCTACGAGCAGTACGTC.

This clonotype was seen repeatedly, ten times or more. The chain couples TRBV7-2 to TRBJ1-1; possibly TRBD1 for D (6 bases). Trimming left V 6 bases short and J 1 base short, with 12 bases between. Germline V gene lookup returns CDR1 SGHTA and CDR2 FQGNSA. The CDR3 totals 14 residues. The CDR3 loop is CASSFGTTNTEAFF. Here the CDR3 DNA reads TGTGCCAGCAGTTTTGGGACAACGAACACTGAAGCTTTCTTT.

This clonotype was picked up many times. J is TRBJ1-1 and V is TRBV6-1; D remains unclear. Trimming removed 6 bases from V and 0 bases from J, with 14 bases in between. The CDR3 covers 15 residues. Germline lookup yields CDR1 MNHNS and CDR2 SASEGT. DNA for the CDR3: TGTGCCAGCAGCCCCGGTGGGCGTATGAACACTGAAGCTTTCTTT. It codes for CASSPGGRMNTEAFF.

This chain uses TRBV11-3 with TRBJ2-7, with 9 bases identical to TRBD1. This CDR3 spans 17 amino acids. Per germline, CDR1 SGHNT and CDR2 YENEEA. Losses at the gene ends were 1 base for V and 2 bases for J; bases not matched to a gene: 9. The CDR3 DNA follows: TGTGCCAGCAGCTTAGCCCCCGGACAGGGGTTAGCCTACGAGCAGTACGTC. Amino acids: CASSLAPGQGLAYEQYV.

This clonotype was observed many times. This chain joins TRBV9 and TRBJ2-7; 10 bases fit TRBD1. There are 15 residues in the CDR3. Germline CDR1 is SGDLS and CDR2 is YYNGEE. J was trimmed by 6 bases and V by 3 bases; bases with no gene match: 9. The CDR3 DNA follows: TGTGCCAGCAGCGACATACCCGGGACAGGGGCCGAGCAGTACTTC. Amino acid sequence: CASSDIPGTGAEQYF.

This clonotype was found many times. V and J are TRBV12-3 or TRBV12-4 and TRBJ1-5, with unresolved D. Trimming pared 5 bases from V and 7 bases from J, leaving 18 bases between. This CDR3 region has 15 residues. CDR3 nucleotides: TGTGCCAGCAGTCCGGGTAGGCTTCGAGGGCAGCCCCAGCATTTT. Translation: CASSPGRLRGQPQHF.

Comments on this clonotype: At one boundary the junction diverges from the germline segment, which might be a read error. The V and J genes are TRBV3-1 and TRBJ2-7; D not certain. CDR3 length: 17 residues. Germline V gene data show CDR1 as LGHDT and CDR2 as YNNKEL (reference sequence). The CDR3 sequence: CATSHGVSWGRSYEQYF. CDR3 coding DNA: TGTGCCACCAGCCATGGGGTCTCCTGGGGTCGTAGCTACGAGCAGTACTTC.

This clonotype occurred many times. The chain is built from TRBV5-1 and TRBJ2-3; D perhaps matches TRBD2 (5 bases). This CDR3 spans 12 amino acids. CDR1 SGHRS and CDR2 YFSETQ come from the germline V gene. V was clipped by 6 bases and J by 6 bases, with 11 bases between them. Here the CDR3 DNA reads TGCGCCAGCACCAGCGAGGGTGATACGCAGTATTTT. This codes for CASTSEGDTQYF.

This clonotype occurred many times. The chain is built from TRBV20-1 and TRBJ2-3; D perhaps matches TRBD1 (6 bases). Trimming pared 3 bases from V and 2 bases from J, leaving 12 bases between. Germline V gene data show CDR1 as DFQATT and CDR2 as SNEGSKA (reference sequence). This CDR3 contains 14 residues. CDR3 DNA sequence: TGCAGTGCTAGTGGGGGCAGTACCACAGATACGCAGTATTTT. Its translation is CSASGGSTTDTQYF.

V is TRBV18 and J is TRBJ2-3, with D tentatively TRBD1 (6 bases). This CDR3 spans 15 amino acids. Germline values: CDR1 KGHSH, CDR2 LQKENI. Trimming removed 2 bases at V and 2 bases at J, with 11 bases between. CDR3 nucleotides: TGTGCCAGCTCACCAGTGGGGGCCGACACAGATACGCAGTATTTT. It translates to CASSPVGADTDTQYF.

In this sample, this clonotype turned up many times. The rearrangement uses TRBV5-1 and TRBJ2-7, with 11 bases that match TRBD2. The V gene's germline CDR1 is SGHRS and CDR2 YFSETQ. CDR3 length: 15 residues. After removal of 0 bases from V and 3 bases from J, the junction contained 2 bases not matched to a gene. The CDR3 here is CASSLALAGGYEQYF. The DNA for the CDR3 is TGCGCCAGCAGCTTGGCCCTAGCGGGGGGCTACGAGCAGTACTTC.

The V and J genes are TRBV18 and TRBJ2-7; D ambiguous. The V end lost 1 base, the J end lost 3 bases, and 16 bases lay between the germline ends. The CDR3 sequence is 16 residues long. Germline V gives CDR1 KGHSH, CDR2 LQKENI. CDR3 amino acids: CASSPRGSVRNYEQYV. DNA of the CDR3: TGTGCCAGCTCACCACGTGGGTCAGTTAGAAACTACGAGCAGTACGTC.

This clonotype was found many times. The V gene is TRBV15, the J gene TRBJ1-1; D gene ambiguous. Germline V gene lookup returns CDR1 LNHNV and CDR2 YYDKDF (reference sequence). The CDR3 has 15 amino acids. Between the trimmed V and J ends, which lost 0 bases and 12 bases, there was a span of 20 bases. The CDR3: CATSREPGNEWRSFF. For the CDR3, the DNA is TGTGCCACCAGCAGAGAGCCAGGCAATGAATGGCGATCTTTCTTT.

This clonotype was detected ten times or more. The gene calls are TRBV18 and TRBJ2-5; D is undetermined. CDR3 size: 13 residues. Trimming removed 5 bases at V and 0 bases at J, with 7 bases between. The germline V gene has CDR1 KGHSH and CDR2 LQKENI. As DNA, the CDR3 is TGTGCCAGCTCAATGGGATACCAAGAGACCCAGTACTTC. Translation gives CASSMGYQETQYF.

This clonotype was seen ten or more times. V usage is TRBV7-6 and J usage is TRBJ1-6; the D is unclear. This CDR3 comprises 16 residues. The germline CDR1 and CDR2 sequences are SGHVS and FNYEAQ. Trimming shortened V by 3 bases and J by 4 bases, and 13 bases separated the two germline ends. The CDR3 spells CASSLIQGRYNSPLHF. The CDR3 DNA is TGTGCCAGCAGCTTGATACAAGGACGGTATAATTCACCCCTCCACTTT.

J is TRBJ1-1 and V is TRBV10-1; D uncertain. Trimming took off 6 bases at V and 8 bases at J, with 19 bases between the two ends. The germline CDR1 and CDR2 sequences are WNHNN and SYGVQD (reference sequence). The CDR3 length is 14 residues. Here the CDR3 DNA reads TGCGCCAGCAGCGCCCTAAAATCGGCGGGAGAAGCTTTCTTT. Translation: CASSALKSAGEAFF.

Notes on this clonotype: This may come from a read error, since a much larger clone is one base off. This rearrangement joins TRBV4-1 to TRBJ2-7; D is perhaps TRBD1 or TRBD2 (5 bases each). The CDR3 has 15 amino acids. The germline V gene has CDR1 MGHRA and CDR2 YSYEKL. As DNA, the CDR3 is TGCGCCGGCAGCCGCGACAGAGCGGCTGGTGGCGAGCAGTACTTC. Its protein is CAGSRDRAAGGEQYF.

This clonotype was picked up many times. V usage is TRBV7-9 and J usage is TRBJ2-1; possible D gene TRBD2, 5 bases. With 1 base removed from V and 8 bases from J, the gap between germline ends came to 9 bases. CDR3 length: 13 residues. Germline loops: CDR1 SEHNR, CDR2 FQNEAQ (reference sequence). The CDR3 sequence is CASSLDTRDEQFF. CDR3 nucleotide sequence: TGTGCCAGCAGCTTAGATACGCGGGATGAGCAGTTCTTC.

In this sample, this clonotype turned up many times. CDR3 bases: TGTGCCAGCAGCTCACCAGGGTCGGGGAGCAATGAGCAGTTCTTC. Protein sequence: CASSSPGSGSNEQFF. The chain couples TRBV7-6 to TRBJ2-1, with D perhaps being TRBD1 or TRBD2 (5 bases each). The CDR3 has 15 residues. V was cut by 4 bases and J by 6 bases, with 16 bases left in between. Germline values: CDR1 SGHVS, CDR2 FNYEAQ. Complete variable domain (other parts from reference TRBV7-6 and TRBJ2-1): GAGVSQSPRYKVTKRGQDVALRCDPISGHVSLYWYRQALGQGPEFLTYFNYEAQQDKSGLPNDRFSAERPEGSISTLTIQRTEQRDSAMYRCASSSPGSGSNEQFFGPGTRLTVL.